The 10 T cell receptor beta chains in this list originate from one sample, sequenced in a study of T-cell memory formation after mild COVID-19. TCRdb reanalysed the 5' RACE reads using MiXCR and keeps one entry per CDR3 protein. There are about 190,000 distinct CDR3 sequences in the sample; about 11% occur only once, and approximately 3% lies in the top ten. Sequences were obtained from PBMCs or a T cell subset sorted from them (not recorded which). The receptor source for this set is a man aged 18 to 35 who had mild COVID-19 (a few samples of this study predate the infection). Cell type and time point are not known.

This clonotype was seen at least ten times. Here the CDR3 reads CASSNTPSGVTPGELFF. CDR3 in DNA: TGCGCCAGCAGCAACACCCCAAGCGGGGTCACGCCCGGGGAGCTGTTTTTT. The J gene is TRBJ2-2, the V gene TRBV5-1; 7 bases map to TRBD2. Per the germline V gene, CDR1 is SGHRS and CDR2 is YFSETQ. Germline trimming cut 4 bases from V and 6 bases from J; bases unmatched to any gene: 15. The CDR3 extends over 17 amino acids.

The chain couples TRBV9 to TRBJ2-3; tentative D call: TRBD2 (7 bases). The CDR3 has 16 amino acids. Trimming stripped 5 bases from V and 7 bases from J, with 23 bases between. Germline CDR1 and CDR2: SGDLS and YYNGEE. CDR3 in amino acids: CASSLGGALSTYTQYF. For the CDR3, the DNA is TGTGCCAGCAGTCTAGGGGGGGCCTTAAGCACGTATACGCAGTATTTT. The whole variable domain, remainder taken from reference TRBV9 and TRBJ2-3, is DSGVTQTPKHLITATGQRVTLRCSPRSGDLSVYWYQQSLDQGLQFLIQYYNGEERAKGNILERFSAQQFPDLHSELNLSSLELGDSALYFCASSLGGALSTYTQYFGPGTRLTVL.

This chain uses TRBV6-2 or TRBV6-3 with TRBJ2-3; no reliable D call. CDR1 and CDR2 from the germline V gene are MNHEY and SVGEGT. The CDR3 is 12 amino acids. Trimming took off 2 bases at V and 6 bases at J, with 6 bases between the two ends. The DNA for the CDR3 is TGTGCCAGCAGTTACCGCAGGGATACGCAGTATTTT. It encodes CASSYRRDTQYF.

The sample holds a few counts of this clonotype. V and J are TRBV20-1 and TRBJ1-2, with D possibly matching TRBD1 (6 bases). The CDR3 loop spans 13 amino acids. The germline V gene encodes CDR1 DFQATT and CDR2 SNEGSKA (reference sequence). V shed 0 bases and J shed 8 bases, with 13 bases lying between them. CDR3 nucleotide sequence: TGCAGTGCTAGAGATTGGGCAGGGGAAGGCTACACCTTC. It is translated as CSARDWAGEGYTF.

The sample holds many counts of this clonotype. V is TRBV5-1 and J is TRBJ2-1; 11 nucleotides agree with TRBD1. The ends lost 4 bases at V and 3 bases at J; junction bases unmatched: 6. The length of the CDR3 is 16 residues. Per the germline V gene, CDR1 is SGHRS and CDR2 is YFSETQ. CDR3 sequence: CASSPPGTGGYNEQFF. The DNA for the CDR3 is TGCGCCAGCAGCCCGCCCGGGACAGGGGGCTACAATGAGCAGTTCTTC.

There are a few counts of this clonotype. The chain has TRBV19 and TRBJ1-5; 9 nucleotides align to TRBD1. Trimming took 3 bases from V and 5 from J; bases not matched to a gene: 5. The V gene's germline CDR1 is LNHDA and CDR2 SQIVND (reference sequence). The CDR3 loop spans 15 amino acids. CDR3 nucleotide sequence: TGTGCCAGTAGTATTCGGGACAGGGACTATCAGCCCCAGCATTTT. Protein: CASSIRDRDYQPQHF.

Ten or more counts support this clonotype. The chain links TRBV7-2 to TRBJ2-3; D uncertain. The CDR3 spans 12 residues. The V and J ends lost 5 bases and 7 bases respectively, with 10 bases between them. CDR1 is SGHTA, CDR2 FQGNSA, per germline. This CDR3 is CASSPRQNTQYF. In DNA form, the CDR3 reads TGTGCCAGCAGCCCGCGCCAGAATACGCAGTATTTT.

The rearrangement links TRBV5-1 to TRBJ1-1, with 7 bases matching TRBD1. V lost 4 bases, J lost 3 bases, and 6 bases stayed unmatched. This CDR3 is built from 14 residues. In germline, CDR1 is SGHRS, CDR2 YFSETQ. The CDR3 bases are TGCGCCAGCAGCGCCCTTCAGGGGGACACTGAAGCTTTCTTT. This sequence encodes CASSALQGDTEAFF.

This chain joins TRBV7-2 and TRBJ1-3; D perhaps matches TRBD1 (5 bases). CDR3 size: 13 residues. In germline, CDR1 is SGHTA, CDR2 FQGNSA. The V and J ends lost 5 bases and 9 bases respectively, with 14 bases between them. CDR3 in amino acids: CASSTQRDGTIYF. CDR3 coding DNA: TGTGCCAGCAGCACCCAAAGGGACGGCACCATATATTTT.

This clonotype was counted a few times. J is TRBJ2-7 and V is TRBV9; the match to TRBD1 covers 9 bases. CDR3 size: 18 residues. V dropped 4 bases and J dropped 0; count of bases not matched to a gene: 14. Germline assignment: CDR1 SGDLS and CDR2 YYNGEE. The CDR3 nucleotides read TGTGCCAGCAGCCCGAGGCCAGGACAGGGGCCTAGCTCCTACGAGCAGTACTTC. Amino acid sequence: CASSPRPGQGPSSYEQYF.